The present entry profiles one T cell receptor (beta chain) with its context. The record originates from a study of T cell changes during pregnancy in multiple sclerosis. Germline V gene data show CDR1 as LNHDA and CDR2 as SQIVND (reference sequence). The V end was cut by 6 bases, the J end by 6 bases, with 15 bases between. The CDR3 covers 15 residues. Produced via immunoSEQ multiplex PCR; TCRdb's table is partial and in-frame only. Here the sample spans 30,000 to 35,000 clones, roughly nine tenths being singletons. This specimen was CD8+ T cells from peripheral blood mononuclear cells, taken before pregnancy. The receptor comes from a female donor with multiple sclerosis, enrolled in a pregnancy study. The chain employs TRBV19 and TRBJ1-6; D is ambiguous. CDR3 in amino acids: CASSGWAVGNSPLHF. The CDR3 DNA sequence: TGTGCCAGTAGCGGCTGGGCTGTCGGTAATTCACCCCTCCACTTT.